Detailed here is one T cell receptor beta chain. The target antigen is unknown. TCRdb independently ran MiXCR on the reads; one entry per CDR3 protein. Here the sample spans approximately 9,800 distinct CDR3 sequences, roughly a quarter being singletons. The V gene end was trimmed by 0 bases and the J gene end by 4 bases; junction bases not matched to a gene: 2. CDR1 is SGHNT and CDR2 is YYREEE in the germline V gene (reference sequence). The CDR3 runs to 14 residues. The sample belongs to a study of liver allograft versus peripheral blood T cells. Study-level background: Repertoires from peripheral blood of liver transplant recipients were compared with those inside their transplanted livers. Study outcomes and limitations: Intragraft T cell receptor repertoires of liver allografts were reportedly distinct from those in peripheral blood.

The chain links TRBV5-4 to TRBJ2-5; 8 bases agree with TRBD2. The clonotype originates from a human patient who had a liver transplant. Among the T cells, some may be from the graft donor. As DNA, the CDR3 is TGTGCCAGCAGCTTGGGGACTAGCCGAGAGACCCAGTACTTC. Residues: CASSLGTSRETQYF.